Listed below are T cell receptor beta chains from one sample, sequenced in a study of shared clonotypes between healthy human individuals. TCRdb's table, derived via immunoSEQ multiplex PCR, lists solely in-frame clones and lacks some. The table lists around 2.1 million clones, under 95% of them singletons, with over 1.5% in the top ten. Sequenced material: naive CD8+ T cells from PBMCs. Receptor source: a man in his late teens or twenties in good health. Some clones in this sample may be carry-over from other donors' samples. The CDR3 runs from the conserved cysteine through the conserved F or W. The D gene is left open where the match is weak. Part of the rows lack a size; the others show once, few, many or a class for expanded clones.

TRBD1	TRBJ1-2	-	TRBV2	TGTGCCAGCAGCGACCGGGACAGGGATAACTATGGCTACACCTTC	CASSDRDRDNYGYTF
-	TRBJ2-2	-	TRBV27	TGTGCCAGCAGTTTAGGTTGGGGGGAGACGCGAACCGGGGAGCTGTTTTTT	CASSLGWGETRTGELFF
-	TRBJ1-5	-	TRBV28	TGTGCCAGCATACCCGGGACCCTCAATCAGCCCCAGCATTTT	CASIPGTLNQPQHF
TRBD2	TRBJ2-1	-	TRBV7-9	TGTGCCAGCAGCGAACCAACCGGGACTAGCGGGCCCAATGAGCAGTTCTTC	CASSEPTGTSGPNEQFF
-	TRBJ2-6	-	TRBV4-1	TGCGCCAGCAGCCAGGCAGGGGCAGCAACTGGGGCCAACGTCCTGACTTTC	CASSQAGAATGANVLTF
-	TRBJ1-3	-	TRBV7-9	TGTGCCAGCAGCTCTACGACAGGCATCAGCTCTGGAAACACCATATATTTT	CASSSTTGISSGNTIYF
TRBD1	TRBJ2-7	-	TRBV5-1	TGCGCCAGCAGGCCGGGACAGGGAACCTACGAGCAGTACTTC	CASRPGQGTYEQYF
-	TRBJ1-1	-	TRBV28	TGTGCCAGCAGTTCCGATGGGGGGAGGACTGAAGCTTTCTTT	CASSSDGGRTEAFF
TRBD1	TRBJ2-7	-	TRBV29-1	TGCAGCGTTGCCGGGACAGGGGCCTACGAGCAGTACTTC	CSVAGTGAYEQYF
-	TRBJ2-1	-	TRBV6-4	TGTGCCAGCAGTGTGACCCGAAGCTCCTACAATGAGCAGTTCTTC	CASSVTRSSYNEQFF
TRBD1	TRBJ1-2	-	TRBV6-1	TGTGCCAGCAGTGGAATACAGGGGTTGGACTATGGCTACACCTTC	CASSGIQGLDYGYTF
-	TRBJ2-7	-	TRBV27	TGTGCCAGCAGTTTGGGACTTACCTACGAGCAGTACTTC	CASSLGLTYEQYF
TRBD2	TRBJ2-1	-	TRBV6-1	TGTGCCAGCAGTGAATGGGCGGGAGGCAATGAGCAGTTCTTC	CASSEWAGGNEQFF
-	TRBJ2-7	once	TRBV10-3	TGTGCCACGGGGGCGGACTCCTACGAGCAGTACTTC	CATGADSYEQYF
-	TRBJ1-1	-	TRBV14	TGTGCCAGCAGCCCGGAGTGGATAGCTGAAGCTTTCTTT	CASSPEWIAEAFF
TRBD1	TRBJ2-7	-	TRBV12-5	TGTGCTAGTGGTTTAGGGACAGGGTTATCAGACGAGCAGTACTTC	CASGLGTGLSDEQYF
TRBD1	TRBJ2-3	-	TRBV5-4	TGTGCCAGCAGCTTGGATGAGGGGGCGTTTTCAACAGATACGCAGTATTTT	CASSLDEGAFSTDTQYF
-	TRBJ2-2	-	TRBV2	TGTGCCAGCAGTGAGGGCAGGGTATGGACCGGGGAGCTGTTTTTT	CASSEGRVWTGELFF
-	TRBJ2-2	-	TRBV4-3	TGCGCCAGCAGCCAAGATTTCACCGGGGAGCTGTTTTTT	CASSQDFTGELFF
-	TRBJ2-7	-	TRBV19	TGTGCCAGTAGTTTAACGGGACGGTACGAGCAGTACTTC	CASSLTGRYEQYF
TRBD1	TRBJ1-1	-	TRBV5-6	TGTGCCAGCAGCTTGGGAACGACAGGGGCCGCTGAAGCTTTCTTT	CASSLGTTGAAEAFF
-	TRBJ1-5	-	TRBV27	TGTGCCAGCAGTCAGACACCTAGCAATCAGCCCCAGCATTTT	CASSQTPSNQPQHF
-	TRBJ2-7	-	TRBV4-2	TGTGCCAGCAGCCAAGGGGTCCACGAGCAGTACTTC	CASSQGVHEQYF
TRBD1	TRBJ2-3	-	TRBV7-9	TGTGCCAGTCTCGGACAGGGGCCAGATACGCAGTATTTT	CASLGQGPDTQYF
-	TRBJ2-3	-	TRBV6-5	TGTGCCAGCAGGGCACCCGCAGACACAGATACGCAGTATTTT	CASRAPADTDTQYF
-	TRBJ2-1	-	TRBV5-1	TGCGCCAGCAGCTTCAACTCTCGACAGGCCCTCCCCTACAATGAGCAGTTCTTC	CASSFNSRQALPYNEQFF
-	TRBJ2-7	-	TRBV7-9	TGTGCCAGCAGTGACGGACCGAGGAACGAGCAGTACTTC	CASSDGPRNEQYF
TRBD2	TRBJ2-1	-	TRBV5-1	TGCGCCAGCAGCTTGGGACTAGCGGGAGGGCCGTACAATGAGCAGTTCTTC	CASSLGLAGGPYNEQFF
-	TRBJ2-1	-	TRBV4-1	TGCGCCAGCAGCCAAGATCGGGCAGAGAATGAGCAGTTCTTC	CASSQDRAENEQFF
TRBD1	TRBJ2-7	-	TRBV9	TGTGCCAGCAGCCCCGGGACAGGGGGAGGCTACGAGCAGTACTTC	CASSPGTGGGYEQYF
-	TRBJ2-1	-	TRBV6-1	TGTGCCAGCAGTGAACGTGACCGAGACTACAATGAGCAGTTCTTC	CASSERDRDYNEQFF
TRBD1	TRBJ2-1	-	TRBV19	TGTGCCAGTAGTTCAGGGGGATACAATGAGCAGTTCTTC	CASSSGGYNEQFF
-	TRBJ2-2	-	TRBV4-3	TGCGCCAGCAGCCAAGATTGGGCGGGGGCCACCGGGGAGCTGTTTTTT	CASSQDWAGATGELFF
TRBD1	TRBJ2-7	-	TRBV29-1	TGCAGCGCGGACAGGGGCTACGAGCAGTACTTC	CSADRGYEQYF
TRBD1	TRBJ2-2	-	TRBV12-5	TGTGCTAGTGGTTTGGGGGGACAGGGGAACACCGGGGAGCTGTTTTTT	CASGLGGQGNTGELFF
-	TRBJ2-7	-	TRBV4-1	TGCGCCAGCAGCGATCGGGACTCCCTGGACTACGAGCAGTACTTC	CASSDRDSLDYEQYF
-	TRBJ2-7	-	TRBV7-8	TGTGCCAGCAGCTTAGTATATGCGGGGTACGAGCAGTACTTC	CASSLVYAGYEQYF
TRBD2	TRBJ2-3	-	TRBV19	TGTGCCAGTAGTATTTGGGGGGAGGGCCCCGATACGCAGTATTTT	CASSIWGEGPDTQYF
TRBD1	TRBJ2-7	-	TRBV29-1	TGCAGCGTTGAAGCCGGGACAGTTCATTACGAGCAGTACTTC	CSVEAGTVHYEQYF
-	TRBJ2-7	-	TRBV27	TGTGCCAGCAGTTTATCTACCGCAGTTAAAGCCTACGAGCAGTACTTC	CASSLSTAVKAYEQYF
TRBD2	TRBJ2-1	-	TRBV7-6	TGTGCCAGCAGCTCCCCTGGACTAGCGGGGCGAAGCTCCTACAATGAGCAGTTCTTC	CASSSPGLAGRSSYNEQFF
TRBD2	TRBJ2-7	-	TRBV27	TGTGCCAGCAGTTTTATTGGACTAGCGGCCGGGGAGCAGTACTTC	CASSFIGLAAGEQYF
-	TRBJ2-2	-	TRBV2	TGTGCCAGCAGTGGCGTGCCCGGGGAGCTGTTTTTT	CASSGVPGELFF
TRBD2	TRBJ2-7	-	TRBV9	TGTGCCAGCAGCGTAGAGGGCGGGAGGGGGGCCTACGAGCAGTACTTC	CASSVEGGRGAYEQYF
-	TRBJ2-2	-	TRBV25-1	TGTGCCAGCAGCGGCCATGGGGGGACAGACACCGGGGAGCTGTTTTTT	CASSGHGGTDTGELFF
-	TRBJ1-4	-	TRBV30	TGTGCCTGGGTACAGGGCGGGAAAGAAAAACTGTTTTTT	CAWVQGGKEKLFF
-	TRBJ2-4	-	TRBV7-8	TGTGCCAGCAGCTTATTATTCGTAGGCCCCAAGGCCAAAAACATTCAGTACTTC	CASSLLFVGPKAKNIQYF
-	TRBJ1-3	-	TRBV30	TGTGCCTGGATGGGAAACACCATATATTTT	CAWMGNTIYF
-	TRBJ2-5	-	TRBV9	TGTGCCAGCAGCGCCCGAGTGGCGGGGGAGACCCAGTACTTC	CASSARVAGETQYF
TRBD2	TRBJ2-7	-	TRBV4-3	TGCGCCAGCAGCTTCGGACTAGCGAAAGAGCAGTACTTC	CASSFGLAKEQYF
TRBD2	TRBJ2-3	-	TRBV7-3	TGTGCCAGCAGTCCCGGACTAGCGGGAGTAACAGATACGCAGTATTTT	CASSPGLAGVTDTQYF
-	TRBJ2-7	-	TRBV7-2	TGTGCCAGCAGCTTATCACGGGCCGGGGAGCAGTACTTC	CASSLSRAGEQYF
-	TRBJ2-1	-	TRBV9	TGTGCCAGCAGCGAGGGAACCGGCCCAGGGCAGTTCTTC	CASSEGTGPGQFF
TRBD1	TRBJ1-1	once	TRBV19	TGTGCCAGTAGGGCCCCCCAAGGGACAGTCCCGGTGAACACTGAAGCTTTCTTT	CASRAPQGTVPVNTEAFF
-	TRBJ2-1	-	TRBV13	TGTGCCAGCAGCCCCGGATCTAACTACAATGAGCAGTTCTTC	CASSPGSNYNEQFF
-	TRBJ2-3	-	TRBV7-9	TGTGCCAGCAGCCCGGGACATGGAGATACGCAGTATTTT	CASSPGHGDTQYF
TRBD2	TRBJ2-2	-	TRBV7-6	TGTGCCAGCAGTACCCCGGGAGGATTCACCGGGGAGCTGTTTTTT	CASSTPGGFTGELFF
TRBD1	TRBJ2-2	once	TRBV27	TGTGCCAGCAATCCTTCAGGGGGCGGGACCGGGGAGCTGTTTTTT	CASNPSGGGTGELFF